A selection of T cell receptor beta chains follows, all from one sample in a study of shared clonotypes between healthy human individuals. The data were produced by immunoSEQ multiplex PCR, yet TCRdb's version contains in-frame clones alone and is incomplete. This sample yields about 2.1 million clones, of which just under 95% are seen a single time; 1.5% to 2% belongs to the top ten. The sample comprised naive CD8+ T cells from PBMCs. The receptors here all came from a man between 18 and 35 years old in good health. Some clones in this sample may be carry-over from other donors' samples. Each CDR3 is given with its conserved first and last residue. D genes are given only for firm matches. Clone size, where shown, is once, few, many, or a class for clones that have expanded.

D,V,size,J,CDR3,DNA
TRBD1,TRBV11-2,once,TRBJ1-2,CASSPRTRTGELYGYTF,TGTGCCAGCAGCCCCCGAACACGGACAGGGGAACTCTATGGCTACACCTTC
.,TRBV5-1,.,TRBJ2-7,CASSLVAPRANEQYF,TGCGCCAGCAGCTTGGTTGCACCTCGGGCTAACGAGCAGTACTTC
TRBD1,TRBV27,.,TRBJ2-7,CASSASGTGVVAQYF,TGTGCCAGCAGTGCCTCCGGGACAGGGGTTGTCGCGCAGTACTTC
TRBD2,TRBV5-1,.,TRBJ2-3,CASSLLLAGDGADTQYF,TGCGCCAGCAGCTTGCTTCTAGCGGGAGATGGGGCAGATACGCAGTATTTT
.,TRBV6-5,.,TRBJ1-2,CASSYKGGPPVEGYTF,TGTGCCAGCAGTTACAAGGGGGGGCCCCCGGTGGAGGGCTACACCTTC
TRBD1,TRBV27,.,TRBJ1-5,CASSNLGQGRGGWGNQPQHF,TGTGCCAGCAGTAACCTCGGACAGGGGCGGGGAGGTTGGGGGAATCAGCCCCAGCATTTT
.,TRBV7-9,.,TRBJ2-3,CASSRFTHGYADTQYF,TGTGCCAGCAGTAGATTCACTCACGGATATGCAGATACGCAGTATTTT
TRBD2,TRBV27,.,TRBJ2-7,CASSFNGRDYEQYF,TGTGCCAGCAGTTTTAACGGGAGGGACTACGAGCAGTACTTC
.,TRBV27,.,TRBJ1-5,CASSLRQYNQPQHF,TGTGCCAGCAGTTTAAGACAGTACAATCAGCCCCAGCATTTT
.,TRBV27,once,TRBJ2-3,CASLSPMAGGGRPDTQYF,TGTGCCAGCCTTTCACCTATGGCCGGGGGAGGTAGGCCAGATACGCAGTATTTT
.,TRBV11-2,once,TRBJ2-1,CASTDGFYNEQFF,TGTGCCAGCACTGACGGGTTTTACAATGAGCAGTTCTTC
.,TRBV9,.,TRBJ1-3,CASSVGAAGSGNTIYF,TGTGCCAGCAGCGTTGGGGCAGCCGGCTCTGGAAACACCATATATTTT
TRBD1,TRBV6-5,.,TRBJ2-1,CASSSGTGGYNEQFF,TGTGCCAGCAGTTCCGGGACAGGGGGATACAATGAGCAGTTCTTC
TRBD1,TRBV11-2,.,TRBJ2-2,CASSLVEVQGVNTGELFF,TGTGCCAGCAGCTTAGTTGAGGTACAGGGGGTTAACACCGGGGAGCTGTTTTTT
TRBD1,TRBV9,.,TRBJ2-7,CASSFGTGTAEQYF,TGTGCCAGCAGCTTCGGGACAGGGACCGCCGAGCAGTACTTC
.,TRBV6-5,.,TRBJ2-7,CASSYSIGPKSYEQYF,TGTGCCAGCAGTTACTCGATTGGACCGAAGTCCTACGAGCAGTACTTC
.,TRBV28,.,TRBJ1-1,CASSLLNREAFF,TGTGCCAGCAGTTTACTCAACAGGGAAGCTTTCTTT
.,TRBV4-3,.,TRBJ2-1,CASSRDSSSYNEQFF,TGCGCCAGCAGCCGGGACTCGAGCTCCTACAATGAGCAGTTCTTC
TRBD2,TRBV5-1,.,TRBJ2-3,CASSLLAVTDTQYF,TGCGCCAGCAGCTTACTAGCGGTCACAGATACGCAGTATTTT
.,TRBV5-4,.,TRBJ2-5,CASSYLGQLKETQYF,TGTGCCAGCAGCTACCTCGGGCAGCTTAAAGAGACCCAGTACTTC
TRBD1,TRBV7-9,.,TRBJ2-2,CASSLRDSLTGELFF,TGTGCCAGCAGCTTACGGGACAGCCTCACCGGGGAGCTGTTTTTT
.,TRBV28,.,TRBJ1-5,CASSRQEIFNQPQHF,TGTGCCAGCAGTCGGCAGGAGATCTTCAATCAGCCCCAGCATTTT
TRBD2,TRBV4-1,.,TRBJ2-1,CASSQDVLAGGNEQFF,TGCGCCAGCAGCCAAGATGTACTAGCGGGAGGAAATGAGCAGTTCTTC
TRBD1,TRBV5-1,.,TRBJ1-1,CASSFDRGSTEAFF,TGCGCCAGCAGCTTCGACAGGGGGTCCACTGAAGCTTTCTTT
TRBD2,TRBV11-2,.,TRBJ2-1,CASSPHGGTSSSYNEQFF,TGTGCCAGCAGCCCCCACGGCGGGACTAGCAGCTCCTACAATGAGCAGTTCTTC
.,TRBV5-6,.,TRBJ2-7,CAGSLGRAGEQYF,TGTGCCGGCAGCTTGGGCAGGGCCGGCGAGCAGTACTTC
TRBD1,TRBV5-6,.,TRBJ2-1,CASSRTGHSYNEQFF,TGTGCCAGCAGCAGGACAGGTCACTCCTACAATGAGCAGTTCTTC
TRBD2,TRBV27,.,TRBJ2-7,CASSPRTSGPYEQYF,TGTGCCAGCAGTCCCCGGACTAGCGGTCCCTACGAGCAGTACTTC
.,TRBV7-9,.,TRBJ2-5,CASSNPGTDQETQYF,TGTGCCAGCAGCAACCCAGGGACGGATCAAGAGACCCAGTACTTC
.,TRBV6-6,.,TRBJ1-2,CASSYFPQGTDGYTF,TGTGCCAGCAGTTACTTTCCACAGGGTACGGATGGCTACACCTTC
TRBD1,TRBV28,.,TRBJ2-3,CASIARYDRGTDTQYF,TGTGCCAGCATTGCCCGTTACGACAGGGGAACAGATACGCAGTATTTT
.,TRBV30,.,TRBJ2-7,CACLAVWGEQYF,TGTGCCTGCTTAGCGGTTTGGGGCGAGCAGTACTTC
.,TRBV4-1,few,TRBJ2-7,CASSQGDPYEQYF,TGCGCCAGCAGCCAAGGGGACCCCTACGAGCAGTACTTC
.,TRBV6-5,.,TRBJ2-1,CASSYSRERSYNEQFF,TGTGCCAGCAGTTACTCACGGGAACGGAGCTACAATGAGCAGTTCTTC
.,TRBV6-5,.,TRBJ2-2,CASSYRGAGELFF,TGTGCCAGCAGTTACCGAGGGGCCGGGGAGCTGTTTTTT
TRBD2,TRBV4-3,.,TRBJ2-3,CASSQDRPSGSADTQYF,TGCGCCAGCAGCCAAGATAGGCCTAGCGGGAGCGCTGATACGCAGTATTTT
.,TRBV5-6,.,TRBJ2-2,CASSTMVRVDHTGELFF,TGTGCCAGCAGCACCATGGTCAGGGTGGATCACACCGGGGAGCTGTTTTTT
.,TRBV19,.,TRBJ1-2,CASSRGLVDGYTF,TGTGCCAGTAGTAGGGGGCTGGTGGATGGCTACACCTTC
.,TRBV11-2,.,TRBJ2-6,CASSFRDTPSGANVLTF,TGTGCCAGCAGCTTCCGGGACACCCCCTCTGGGGCCAACGTCCTGACTTTC
.,TRBV6-1,once,TRBJ1-2,CASRSGNANYGYTF,TGTGCCAGCCGCTCAGGGAACGCTAACTATGGCTACACCTTC
TRBD2,TRBV7-9,.,TRBJ2-7,CASSLVMGLADIYEQYF,TGTGCCAGCAGCTTAGTGATGGGACTAGCGGATATCTACGAGCAGTACTTC
TRBD1,TRBV6-1,.,TRBJ1-3,CASTLQGGAYTIYF,TGTGCCAGCACCCTTCAAGGGGGCGCGTACACCATATATTTT
.,TRBV27,.,TRBJ2-7,CASSPLGSYEQYF,TGTGCCAGCAGTCCCCTTGGCTCCTACGAGCAGTACTTC
TRBD1,TRBV9,.,TRBJ1-1,CASSEQGLNTEAFF,TGTGCCAGCAGCGAACAGGGGTTGAACACTGAAGCTTTCTTT
TRBD2,TRBV7-9,.,TRBJ2-7,CASSFGTSGNSAYEQYF,TGTGCCAGCAGCTTCGGGACTAGCGGGAATTCGGCCTACGAGCAGTACTTC
.,TRBV12-5,.,TRBJ2-1,CASGLPVGEQFF,TGTGCTAGTGGTTTGCCCGTGGGTGAGCAGTTCTTC
TRBD1,TRBV5-8,.,TRBJ2-3,CASSARRRGRLVNTQYF,TGTGCCAGCAGCGCCCGGCGCAGGGGGCGACTCGTGAATACGCAGTATTTT
.,TRBV9,.,TRBJ2-7,CASSGGGHEQYF,TGTGCCAGCAGCGGCGGGGGCCACGAGCAGTACTTC
.,TRBV30,.,TRBJ2-2,CAWSPPGSGELFF,TGTGCCTGGAGTCCCCCCGGGAGCGGGGAGCTGTTTTTT
.,TRBV11-2,.,TRBJ2-1,CASSSHLGVVGNEQFF,TGTGCCAGCAGCTCACACCTCGGGGTAGTTGGCAATGAGCAGTTCTTC
.,TRBV19,once,TRBJ2-7,CASSIDAGRYEQYF,TGTGCCAGTAGTATAGACGCCGGCCGCTACGAGCAGTACTTC
.,TRBV5-6,.,TRBJ2-7,CASSLGHEQYF,TGTGCCAGCAGCTTGGGGCATGAGCAGTACTTC